The 30 T cell receptor beta chains given below trace back to one sample, sequenced in a study of cytomegalovirus exposure and HLA in healthy donors. PCR employed 60 Vbeta and 13 Jbeta primers. The method was immunoSEQ multiplex PCR; TCRdb's version includes in-frame clones alone and lacks a portion of them. The table lists more than 200,000 clones, 60% to 80% of them singletons, with approximately 1.8% in the top ten. The sample taken for sequencing was PBMCs. These receptors came from a male donor in good health and CMV-seronegative.

The J gene is TRBJ1-5, the V gene TRBV28; the D gene is possibly TRBD1 (5 bases). Germline CDR1 is MDHEN and CDR2 is SYDVKM. CDR3 length equals 16 residues. Trimming shortened V by 1 base and J by 5 bases, and 15 bases separated the two germline ends. The CDR3 is CASSLYVRGGDQPQHF. The CDR3 nucleotides read TGTGCCAGCAGTTTATATGTCCGGGGAGGGGATCAGCCCCAGCATTTT.

The V call is TRBV4-2, the J call TRBJ1-4; TRBD1 matches 7 bases. V lost 5 bases and J lost 4; bases outside the gene matches: 13. Germline-derived CDR1 and CDR2 are LGHNA and YNFKEQ. The CDR3 runs to 17 residues. CDR3 in amino acids: CASSLRSTGVINEKLFF. CDR3 DNA sequence: TGTGCCAGCAGCTTGCGCTCAACAGGGGTAATTAATGAAAAACTGTTTTTT.

The table lists this clone with a few counts. This chain joins TRBV7-3 and TRBJ1-1, with 8 bases aligning to TRBD1. With 1 base clipped from V and 0 bases from J, the junction kept 10 bases outside the gene matches. Germline lookup yields CDR1 SGHTA and CDR2 FQGTGA. This CDR3 spans 18 amino acids. CDR3 nucleotide sequence: TGTGCCAGCAGCTTAAGGGGCGGGACAGGTCAACTGAACACTGAAGCTTTCTTT. It translates to CASSLRGGTGQLNTEAFF.

This sequence joins TRBV9 and TRBJ1-4; TRBD1 aligns across 12 bases. The germline gives CDR1 SGDLS, CDR2 YYNGEE. The CDR3 consists of 16 residues. J gave up 4 bases and V 3 bases, and 4 bases lay outside the gene matches. This CDR3 reads CASSEGQGARNEKLFF. The CDR3 bases are TGTGCCAGCAGCGAGGGACAGGGGGCTCGTAATGAAAAACTGTTTTTT.

This clone has just a few counts. V usage is TRBV27 and J usage is TRBJ2-1; 7 positions match TRBD1. V gave up 7 bases and J gave up 3 bases; unmatched junction bases: 9. Per germline, CDR1 MNHEY and CDR2 SMNVEV (reference sequence). The CDR3 totals 15 residues. In DNA form, the CDR3 reads TGTGCCAGCAATCCCGACAGGGACCTCTACAATGAGCAGTTCTTC. It translates to CASNPDRDLYNEQFF.

The gene calls are TRBV28 and TRBJ1-4; 8 bases match TRBD1. CDR1 MDHEN and CDR2 SYDVKM come from the germline V gene. The CDR3 extends over 15 amino acids. The junction had 5 bases not matched to a gene; V was cut back by 0 bases and J by 8 bases. CDR3 DNA sequence: TGTGCCAGCAGTTTATGGAACAGGGGGAGGGAAAAACTGTTTTTT. As protein: CASSLWNRGREKLFF.

This clone was seen a single time. The rearrangement links TRBV5-6 to TRBJ2-3; D gene ambiguous. The V gene lost 4 bases and the J gene lost 4 bases, with 19 bases spanning the gap. The CDR3 length is 16 residues. Per germline, CDR1 SGHDT and CDR2 YYEEEE. CDR3 loop: CASSPGPIDTPDTQYF. The CDR3, as DNA: TGTGCCAGCAGCCCCGGCCCTATCGACACCCCAGATACGCAGTATTTT.

V gene TRBV27 combines with J gene TRBJ2-7; 12 bases fit TRBD1. The CDR3 length is 16 residues. V gave up 6 bases and J gave up 2 bases; unmatched junction bases: 8. CDR1 and CDR2 from the germline V gene are MNHEY and SMNVEV (reference sequence). The CDR3 spells CASRHPGTGGPYEQYF. As DNA, the CDR3 is TGTGCCAGCAGACACCCCGGGACAGGGGGCCCCTACGAGCAGTACTTC.

The chain uses TRBV27 and TRBJ1-5, with TRBD1 matching over 7 bases. Trimming cost V 5 bases and J 6 bases; bases outside gene matches: 7. Germline CDR1 reads MNHEY; CDR2 reads SMNVEV (reference sequence). This CDR3 has 14 residues. CDR3 amino acids: CASSLQGLGQPQHF. The CDR3 DNA follows: TGTGCCAGCAGTCTACAGGGGCTGGGTCAGCCCCAGCATTTT.

The chain uses TRBV9 and TRBJ1-5; 9 bases are a match to TRBD1. Looked up from germline, CDR1 is SGDLS and CDR2 is YYNGEE. Trimming took 1 base from V and 7 from J; bases not matched to a gene: 0. The CDR3 runs 13 residues. CDR3: CASSVTGGQPQHF. In nucleotides, the CDR3 is TGTGCCAGCAGCGTAACAGGGGGCCAGCCCCAGCATTTT.

The gene calls are TRBV30 and TRBJ2-7; 8 bases fit TRBD1. This CDR3 comprises 15 residues. Germline V lookup: CDR1 GTSNPN, CDR2 SVGIG (reference sequence). J was trimmed by 6 bases and V by 8 bases; bases with no gene match: 18. CDR3: CAGEGQGQWGFEQYF. In DNA, the CDR3 is TGTGCCGGAGAAGGACAGGGCCAGTGGGGCTTCGAGCAGTACTTC.

This chain links TRBV30 with TRBJ2-5, with D uncertain. Trimming removed 0 bases at V and 2 bases at J, with 7 bases between. Germline-derived CDR1 and CDR2 are GTSNPN and SVGIG (reference sequence). The length of the CDR3 is 13 residues. CDR3 region: CAWSVQTQETQYF. The CDR3 region has the DNA TGTGCCTGGAGTGTACAGACGCAAGAGACCCAGTACTTC.

The V and J genes are TRBV7-2 and TRBJ1-6; 7 nucleotides align to TRBD1. Trimming at V came to 5 bases and at J to 6 bases, leaving 7 bases not matched to a gene. The CDR3 length is 15 residues. The germline V gene has CDR1 SGHTA and CDR2 FQGNSA. The CDR3 loop is CASSTRQGSNSPLHF. In nucleotides, the CDR3 is TGTGCCAGCAGCACCCGACAGGGTAGTAATTCACCCCTCCACTTT.

In its sample, this clone was seen a few times. DNA of the CDR3: TGTGCCAGCAGTGATGTCAGTCACTATGGCTACACCTTC. Translating gives CASSDVSHYGYTF. This sequence joins TRBV2 and TRBJ1-2; D is uncertain. CDR3 length: 13 residues. V dropped 3 bases and J dropped 3 bases, with 8 bases sitting between them. Germline assignment: CDR1 SNHLY and CDR2 FYNNEI.

This clone was seen a handful of times. This chain uses TRBV18 with TRBJ2-7; D not resolved. The CDR3 contains 12 residues. Germline CDR1 is KGHSH and CDR2 is LQKENI. V was shortened by 6 bases and J by 5 bases, with 11 bases between the two germline ends. The CDR3 DNA follows: TGTGCCAGCTCCCCAGAGAGCGACGAGCAGTACTTC. This codes for CASSPESDEQYF.

This clone has a handful of counts. The V call is TRBV28, the J call TRBJ1-1, with 7 nucleotides matching TRBD1. V lost 3 bases and J lost 2; bases outside the gene matches: 3. CDR3 length: 14 residues. Germline V gene lookup returns CDR1 MDHEN and CDR2 SYDVKM. The CDR3 loop reads CASSFLGGNTEAFF. The CDR3 DNA reads as TGTGCCAGCAGTTTTCTAGGGGGCAACACTGAAGCTTTCTTT.

The gene calls are TRBV21-1 and TRBJ2-5; TRBD1, the D gene given by the table, was not confirmed from the DNA. TRBV21-1 has pseudogene status. The CDR3 is 13 residues long. CDR3 in amino acids: CASSRTGRETQYF. The CDR3 nucleotides read TGTGCCAGCAGCAGGACAGGTAGGGAGACCCAGTACTTC.

This clone came up a few times. This chain connects TRBV10-3 to TRBJ1-1; D remains ambiguous. CDR1 ENHRY and CDR2 SYGVKD come from the germline V gene. This CDR3 is built from 13 residues. V was pared by 3 bases and J by 1 base, with 6 bases between. As DNA, the CDR3 is TGTGCCATCAGTGATCGGAGGAACACTGAAGCTTTCTTT. Translating gives CAISDRRNTEAFF.

V usage is TRBV13 and J usage is TRBJ2-5, with 8 bases aligning to TRBD2. The trim removed 2 bases at V and 4 bases at J, leaving 3 bases unmatched. CDR3 length equals 14 residues. Germline loops: CDR1 PRHDT, CDR2 FYEKMQ (reference sequence). The CDR3 DNA reads as TGTGCCAGCAGCTTAACCGGGGGGGGAGAGACCCAGTACTTC. This translates into CASSLTGGGETQYF. Drawing the rest from reference TRBV13 and TRBJ2-5, the complete variable domain is AAGVIQSPRHLIKEKRETATLKCYPIPRHDTVYWYQQGPGQDPQFLISFYEKMQSDKGSIPDRFSAQQFSDYHSELNMSSLELGDSALYFCASSLTGGGETQYFGPGTRLLVL.

The table lists this clone with a few counts. The rearrangement links TRBV14 to TRBJ1-1, with D possibly TRBD1 on 5 matching bases. This CDR3 is 13 amino acids long. Germline V CDR1 and CDR2: SGHDN, FVKESK. V was cut by 7 bases and J by 0 bases, with 9 bases left in between. CDR3 sequence reads: CASTGGMNTEAFF. The CDR3 DNA sequence: TGTGCCAGCACCGGGGGTATGAACACTGAAGCTTTCTTT.

This sequence joins TRBV27 and TRBJ1-5, with D tentatively TRBD1 (5 bases). Germline-derived CDR1 and CDR2 are MNHEY and SMNVEV (reference sequence). The CDR3 is 15 residues long. Trimming pared 5 bases from V and 0 bases from J, leaving 11 bases between. CDR3 region: CASSSWGDSNQPQHF. For the CDR3, the DNA is TGTGCCAGCAGTAGCTGGGGGGATAGCAATCAGCCCCAGCATTTT.

The chain is built from TRBV9 and TRBJ2-5; TRBD2 matches 9 bases. After removal of 0 bases from V and 4 bases from J, the junction contained 4 bases not matched to a gene. The CDR3 extends over 15 amino acids. Germline values: CDR1 SGDLS, CDR2 YYNGEE. The CDR3 loop reads CASSVGTSVGETQYF. CDR3 bases: TGTGCCAGCAGCGTAGGGACTAGCGTGGGAGAGACCCAGTACTTC.

This clone was seen only once. J is TRBJ1-1 and V is TRBV27; 8 nucleotides match TRBD1. Germline CDR1 reads MNHEY; CDR2 reads SMNVEV (reference sequence). V gave up 5 bases and J gave up 6 bases; unmatched junction bases: 8. This CDR3 spans 14 amino acids. CDR3 nucleotides: TGTGCCAGCAGTAGACAGGGGAGTGTCGCTGAAGCTTTCTTT. Residues: CASSRQGSVAEAFF.

V gene TRBV7-3 combines with J gene TRBJ1-1, with D perhaps matching TRBD1 (6 bases). The CDR3 contains 14 residues. Trimming removed 4 bases at V and 3 bases at J, with 12 bases between. Per germline, CDR1 SGHTA and CDR2 FQGTGA. The CDR3 protein is CASSSGGADTEAFF. The CDR3 coding sequence is TGTGCCAGCAGCTCGGGGGGGGCGGACACTGAAGCTTTCTTT. Full variable domain (rest looked up from reference TRBV7-3 and TRBJ1-1): GAGVSQTPSNKVTEKGKYVELRCDPISGHTALYWYRQSLGQGPEFLIYFQGTGAADDSGLPNDRFFAVRPEGSVSTLKIQRTERGDSAVYLCASSSGGADTEAFFGQGTRLTVV.

This chain links TRBV6-6 with TRBJ1-1, with 9 bases aligning to TRBD1. Trimming removed 6 bases from V and 0 bases from J; junction bases left unmatched: 5. The CDR3 totals 15 residues. The germline V gene encodes CDR1 MNHNY and CDR2 SVGAGI (reference sequence). The CDR3 region is CASSSDRGMNTEAFF. The CDR3 coding sequence is TGTGCCAGCAGCTCGGACAGGGGCATGAACACTGAAGCTTTCTTT.

This chain joins TRBV7-3 and TRBJ1-1; 8 bases align to TRBD1. V lost 4 bases to trimming and J lost 9 bases; unmatched junction nucleotides: 7. CDR3 length equals 13 residues. The germline CDR1 and CDR2 sequences are SGHTA and FQGTGA. The CDR3 here is CASSSGGLDQAFF. Written as DNA, the CDR3 is TGTGCCAGCAGCTCAGGGGGCCTGGACCAAGCTTTCTTT.

The chain links TRBV28 to TRBJ1-2; D not resolved. This CDR3 comprises 12 residues. V was clipped by 4 bases and J by 5 bases, with 8 bases between them. Germline V gene sequence: CDR1 MDHEN, CDR2 SYDVKM. CDR3 nucleotide sequence: TGTGCCAGCAGTTCCCCCCCTTATGGCTACACCTTC. Encoded protein: CASSSPPYGYTF.

The rearrangement joins TRBV29-1 to TRBJ2-7; the D gene is possibly TRBD1 (6 bases). V dropped 2 bases and J dropped 5 bases, with 13 bases sitting between them. Looked up from germline, CDR1 is SQVTM and CDR2 is ANQGSEA. The length of the CDR3 is 13 residues. Written as DNA, the CDR3 is TGCAGCGTTGAAAGAGCAGGGGCCGACGAGCAGTACTTC. As protein: CSVERAGADEQYF.

This clone was recorded once. V and J are TRBV10-3 and TRBJ2-1; TRBD2 matches 12 bases. The CDR3 spans 13 residues. The V segment lost 10 bases and the J segment 9 bases; nucleotides outside the gene matches: 7. Germline-derived CDR1 and CDR2 are ENHRY and SYGVKD. CDR3 sequence (DNA): TGTGCCACGACTAGCGGGGGTTCTGGTGAGCAGTTCTTC. Translation gives CATTSGGSGEQFF.

This clone has only a few counts. This specimen includes other DNA sequences encoding the same CDR3. V usage is TRBV20-1 and J usage is TRBJ1-2; no clear D gene. The germline V gene has CDR1 DFQATT and CDR2 SNEGSKA (reference sequence). CDR3 length: 11 amino acids. V shed 3 bases and J shed 3 bases, with 5 bases lying between them. As DNA, the CDR3 is TGCAGTGCTAGGGCTGACTATGGCTACACCTTC. Its translation is CSARADYGYTF.